This TCR beta chain was sequenced during a study of CD8 T cells in Susac syndrome. Random-hexamer reverse transcription was applied to about 0.5 to 1 ug RNA. TCRdb called the immunoSEQ multiplex PCR reads again in MiXCR, with one record for every CDR3 protein. Among some 77,000 distinct CDR3 sequences listed, 85% to 95% were seen once. There are 15 residues in the CDR3. Looked up from germline, CDR1 is KGHSY and CDR2 is FQNENV. Trimming removed 0 bases at V and 6 bases at J, with 9 bases between. This clonotype originated in a human donor with Susac syndrome. Source material: CD4+ T cells from PBMCs. V is TRBV16 and J is TRBJ1-6; no reliable D call. In nucleotides, the CDR3 is TGTGCCAGCAGCCAATCCCGGGTCGGTAATTCACCCCTCCACTTT. Protein sequence: CASSQSRVGNSPLHF.